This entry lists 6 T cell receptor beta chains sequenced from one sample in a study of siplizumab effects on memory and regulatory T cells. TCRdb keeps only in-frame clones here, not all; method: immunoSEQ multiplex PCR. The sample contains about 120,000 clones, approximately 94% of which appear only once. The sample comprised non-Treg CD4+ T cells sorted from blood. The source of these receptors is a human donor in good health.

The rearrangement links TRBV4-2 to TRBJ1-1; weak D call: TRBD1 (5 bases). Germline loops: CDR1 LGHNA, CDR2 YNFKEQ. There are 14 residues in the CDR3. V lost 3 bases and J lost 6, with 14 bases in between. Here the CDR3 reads CASSQGRGTPEAFF. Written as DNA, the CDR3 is TGTGCCAGCAGCCAGGGCCGAGGGACGCCTGAAGCTTTCTTT.

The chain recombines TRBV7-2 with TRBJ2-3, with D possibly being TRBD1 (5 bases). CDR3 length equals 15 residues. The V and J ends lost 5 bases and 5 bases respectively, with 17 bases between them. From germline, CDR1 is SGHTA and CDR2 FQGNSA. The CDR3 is CASSPQGLGLDTQYF. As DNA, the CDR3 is TGTGCCAGCAGCCCCCAGGGCCTAGGTTTAGATACGCAGTATTTT.

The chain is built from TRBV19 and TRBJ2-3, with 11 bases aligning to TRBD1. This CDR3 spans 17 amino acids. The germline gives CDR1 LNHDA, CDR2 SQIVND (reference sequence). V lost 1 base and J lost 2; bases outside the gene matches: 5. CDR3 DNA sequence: TGTGCCAGTAGTATAGGAGGGACAGGGGGTTTCACAGATACGCAGTATTTT. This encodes CASSIGGTGGFTDTQYF.

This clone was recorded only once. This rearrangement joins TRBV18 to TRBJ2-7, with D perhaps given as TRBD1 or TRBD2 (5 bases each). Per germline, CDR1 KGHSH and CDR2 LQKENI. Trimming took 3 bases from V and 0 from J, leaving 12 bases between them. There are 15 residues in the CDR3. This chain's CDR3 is CASSPRRDLSYEQYF. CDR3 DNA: TGTGCCAGCTCACCGAGACGGGACCTCTCCTACGAGCAGTACTTC.

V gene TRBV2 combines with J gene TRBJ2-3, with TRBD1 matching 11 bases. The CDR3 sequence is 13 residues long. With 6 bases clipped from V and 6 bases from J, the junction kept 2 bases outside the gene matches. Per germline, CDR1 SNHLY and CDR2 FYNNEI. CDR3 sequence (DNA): TGTGCCAGCAGAGGACAGGGGGCGGATACGCAGTATTTT. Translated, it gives CASRGQGADTQYF.

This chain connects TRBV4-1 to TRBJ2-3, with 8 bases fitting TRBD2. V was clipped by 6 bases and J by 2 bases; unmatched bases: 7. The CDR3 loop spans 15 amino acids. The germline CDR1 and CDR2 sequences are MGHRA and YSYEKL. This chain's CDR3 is CASSVTGLATDTQYF. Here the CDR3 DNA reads TGCGCCAGCAGTGTAACCGGACTAGCCACAGATACGCAGTATTTT.